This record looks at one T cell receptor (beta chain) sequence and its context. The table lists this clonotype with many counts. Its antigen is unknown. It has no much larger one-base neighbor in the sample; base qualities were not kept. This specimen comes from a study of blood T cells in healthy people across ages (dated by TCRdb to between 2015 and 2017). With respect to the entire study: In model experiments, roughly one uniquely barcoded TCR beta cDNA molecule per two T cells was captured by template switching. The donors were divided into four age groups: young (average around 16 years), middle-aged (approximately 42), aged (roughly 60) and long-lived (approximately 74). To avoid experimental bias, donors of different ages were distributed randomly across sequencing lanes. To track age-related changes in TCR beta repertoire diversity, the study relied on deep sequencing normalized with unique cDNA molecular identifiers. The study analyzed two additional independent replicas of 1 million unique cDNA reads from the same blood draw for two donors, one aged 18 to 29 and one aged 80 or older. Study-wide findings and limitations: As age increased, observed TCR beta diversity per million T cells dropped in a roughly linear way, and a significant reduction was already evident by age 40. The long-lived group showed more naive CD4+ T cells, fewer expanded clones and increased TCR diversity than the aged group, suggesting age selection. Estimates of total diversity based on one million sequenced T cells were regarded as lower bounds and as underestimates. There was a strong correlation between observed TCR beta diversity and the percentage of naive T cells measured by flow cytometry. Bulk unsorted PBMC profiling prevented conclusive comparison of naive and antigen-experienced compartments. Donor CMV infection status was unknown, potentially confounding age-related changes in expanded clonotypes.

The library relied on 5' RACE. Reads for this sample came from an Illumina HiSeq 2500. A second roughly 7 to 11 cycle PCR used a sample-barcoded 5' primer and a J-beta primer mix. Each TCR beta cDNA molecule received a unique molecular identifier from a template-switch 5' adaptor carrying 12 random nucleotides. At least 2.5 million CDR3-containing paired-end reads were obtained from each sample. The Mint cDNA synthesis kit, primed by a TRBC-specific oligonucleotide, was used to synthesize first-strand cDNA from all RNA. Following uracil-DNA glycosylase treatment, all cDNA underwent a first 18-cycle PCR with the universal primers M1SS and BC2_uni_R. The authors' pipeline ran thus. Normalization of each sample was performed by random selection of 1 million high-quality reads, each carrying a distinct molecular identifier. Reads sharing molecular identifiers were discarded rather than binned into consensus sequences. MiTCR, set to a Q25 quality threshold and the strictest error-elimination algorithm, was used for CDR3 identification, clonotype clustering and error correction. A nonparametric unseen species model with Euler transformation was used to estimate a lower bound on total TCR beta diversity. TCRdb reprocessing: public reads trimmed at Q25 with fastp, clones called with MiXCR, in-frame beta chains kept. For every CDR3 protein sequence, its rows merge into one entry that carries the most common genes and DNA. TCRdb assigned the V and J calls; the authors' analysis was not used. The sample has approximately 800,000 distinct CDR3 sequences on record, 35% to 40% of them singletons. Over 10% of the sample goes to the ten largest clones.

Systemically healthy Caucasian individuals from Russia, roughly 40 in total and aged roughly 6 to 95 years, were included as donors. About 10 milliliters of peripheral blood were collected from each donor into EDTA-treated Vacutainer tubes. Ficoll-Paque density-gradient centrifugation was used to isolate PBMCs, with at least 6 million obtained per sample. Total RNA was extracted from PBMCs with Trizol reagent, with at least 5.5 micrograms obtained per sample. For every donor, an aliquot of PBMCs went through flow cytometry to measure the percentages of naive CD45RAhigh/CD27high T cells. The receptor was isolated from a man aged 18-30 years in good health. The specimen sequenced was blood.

The base sequence is TGTGCCAGCAGCGTAGAGGGGGACAATGAGCAGTTCTTC. Translated, this is CASSVEGDNEQFF. The chain employs TRBV9 and TRBJ2-1; a tentative D match to TRBD1 spans 6 bases. V sheds 0 bases and J sheds 5 bases, leaving 6 bases between their ends. The CDR3 holds 13 amino acids from the cysteine to the phenylalanine. The kept DNA is CDR3 alone, 39 bases in frame from the first base. CDR1 and CDR2 are drawn from the germline V gene: SGDLS, YYNGEE.